This TCR beta chain was obtained from a study of T cells after yellow fever vaccination (dated by TCRdb to the late 2010s). For the study in its entirety: The SMART-Seq v4 Ultra Low Input RNA kit was used to prepare libraries from fractions with low cell numbers. To follow T-cell clones before and after both primary and booster YFV17D yellow fever vaccination, bulk TCR alpha and beta repertoires underwent longitudinal sequencing. Two healthy male donors, one aged 18 to 30 and one aged 30 to 39 years, were included in the cohort. Bulk PBMC replicates and cell subsets were isolated from blood drawn at multiple timepoints before and after both primary and secondary immunization. Results the study describes overall, beyond this receptor: Compared with the primary T-cell response, the secondary T-cell response was weaker but faster, peaking on day 5 rather than day 15. The study included only two donors, which limits how far the findings can be generalized. After the booster, most clones that had expanded after primary vaccination were detected again (nearly 98% of CD4 and around nine tenths of CD8), suggesting broad maintenance of memory. Computational filtering was required because FACS-sorted repertoires could contain abundant contaminating clonotypes from the bulk population. A small share of clonotypes occurred in both CD4 and CD8 compartments, likely arising from convergent recombination.

As concerns this clonotype: Its antigen is currently not known. Base quality data are lacking; no much larger clone is found one base away.

V is pruned by 0 bases and J by 4 bases, leaving 11 bases of the junction without a gene match. There are 19 amino acids in the CDR3, from cysteine to phenylalanine inclusive. Of all the DNA, just the CDR3 is kept, 57 bases in frame from base 1. CDR1 is given as DFQATT and CDR2 as SNEGSKA, both from the germline V gene (reference sequence). Sequencing instrument: Illumina NovaSeq 6000. TCR cDNA was synthesized by 5'RACE template switching, which introduced a universal primer site and unique molecular identifiers. cDNA synthesis was primed from both the TCR alpha and TCR beta constant segments. Library amplification used two PCR steps, and the second PCR step added sample barcodes and sequencing adapters. Libraries were sequenced on Illumina HiSeq 2500 (2x100 bp) or NovaSeq (2x150 bp). Turning to the authors' computational methods: MIGEC was used to demultiplex reads and collapse the reads into UMI consensus sequences, and MiXCR was used for V(D)J alignment. Clonotypes responding to the vaccine were identified with edgeR on replicate PBMC samples, with the criteria of FDR below 0.01 and a log2 fold change above 5 up to day 15. Each bulk clonotype was labeled CD4 or CD8 based on which sequenced repertoire, CD4 or CD8, contained the clonotype at higher abundance. The public sequencing data were trimmed at Q25 with fastp and processed into clonotypes with MiXCR by TCRdb, which kept only in-frame beta chains. All rows with the same CDR3 protein become a single entry with the most common DNA and genes. These V and J calls are TCRdb output, not the study's own analysis. The sample table lists under 200,000 distinct CDR3 sequences, roughly 11% of them with a count of one. Approximately 34% of the sample belongs to the ten largest clones.

The sample's treatment or condition label is to be understood as: live attenuated yellow fever vaccine strain. A standard Ficoll-Paque protocol was used to isolate PBMCs from peripheral blood. CD4 and CD8 T-cell fractions were isolated with Dynabeads CD4 and CD8 positive selection kits. TriZol was used to extract RNA from bulk PBMCs, CD4 and CD8 fractions, and dextramer-positive and dextramer-negative fractions. The sequenced sample was CD8+ T cells sorted from PBMCs, obtained 15 days after the yellow fever booster vaccination. Recombination joined TRBV20-1 with TRBJ2-5; 16 bases in the middle match TRBD2. The source of this sequence is a man aged 18 to 29 who received the YFV17D yellow fever vaccine. The DNA reads TGCAGTGCTAGAGATCCGGGACTAGCGGGGGGGAATCCCCCAGAGACCCAGTACTTC. Translated, this gives CSARDPGLAGGNPPETQYF.